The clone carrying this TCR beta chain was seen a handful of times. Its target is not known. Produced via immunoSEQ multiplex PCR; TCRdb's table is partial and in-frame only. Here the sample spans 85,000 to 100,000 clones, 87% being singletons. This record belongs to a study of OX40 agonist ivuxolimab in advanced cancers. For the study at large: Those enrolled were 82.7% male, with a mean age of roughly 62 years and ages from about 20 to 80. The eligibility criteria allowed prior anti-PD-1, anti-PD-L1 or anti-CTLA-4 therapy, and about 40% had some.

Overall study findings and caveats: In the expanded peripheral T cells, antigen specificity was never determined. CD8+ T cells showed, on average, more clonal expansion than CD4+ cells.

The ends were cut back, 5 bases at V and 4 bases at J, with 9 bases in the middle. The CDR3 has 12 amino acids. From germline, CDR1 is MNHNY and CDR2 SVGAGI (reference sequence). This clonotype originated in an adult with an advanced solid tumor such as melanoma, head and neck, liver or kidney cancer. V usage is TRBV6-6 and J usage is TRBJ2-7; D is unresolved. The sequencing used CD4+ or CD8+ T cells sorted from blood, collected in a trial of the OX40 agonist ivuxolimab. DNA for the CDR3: TGTGCCAGCAGTCGGACCCGATACGAGCAGTACGTC. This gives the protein CASSRTRYEQYV.